This TCR beta chain was captured in a study of blood T cell repertoires in COVID-19. Overall study: Italy, Spain and the United States were the sources of the convalescent and acute COVID-19 samples.

The participants were between about 18 and 90 years old and came from some 25 US areas. Per the authors' pipeline: Researchers report that nucleated cell counts were estimated from reference gene primer amplification. Repertoires were generated with immunoSEQ multiplex PCR, while TCRdb's copy carries only in-frame clones and drops some. The DNA gave D and trimming, while V, J and clone size come from that table. The sample includes 300,000 to 500,000 clones, approximately 85% of them seen just once. The CDR3 spans 16 residues. CDR1 and CDR2 (germline): GTSNPN, SVGIG (reference sequence). Trimming removed 1 base from V and 2 bases from J, with 14 bases in between.

The J gene is TRBJ2-2, the V gene TRBV30; TRBD2 might be the D (6 bases). The material sequenced was PBMCs or T cells enriched from blood (not recorded which). This clonotype was obtained from a woman aged 40 to 50 with acute COVID-19. As DNA, the CDR3 is TGTGCCTGGAGTGACACCGCGGGACTTAACACCGGGGAGCTGTTTTTT. Encoded protein: CAWSDTAGLNTGELFF.